The clone carrying this T cell receptor beta chain was observed a few times. Profiled with immunoSEQ multiplex PCR; TCRdb holds only in-frame clones, not every one. Of some 370,000 clones in the sample, 83% were seen once. The entry originates in a study of Ad26.COV2.S vaccination and SARS-CoV-2 variants. Regarding treatment: around 19 received Ad26.COV2.S at low or high dose, single or two shots; several received placebo; per-sample allocation not given. Day 63 after the first vaccine or placebo injection was the time point for sampling. Germline CDR1 MNHNY, CDR2 SVGAGI (reference sequence). With 2 bases clipped from V and 0 bases from J, the junction kept 3 bases outside the gene matches. The CDR3 is made up of 16 amino acids.

This chain connects TRBV6-6 to TRBJ2-2; the match to TRBD2 covers 7 bases. The TCR was taken from a person aged 18-60 years who received the Ad26.COV2.S COVID-19 vaccine or a placebo. The sample here was peripheral blood, taken in a trial of Ad26.COV2.S vaccine versus placebo. The CDR3 is CASSYPSGANTGELFF. The CDR3, as DNA: TGTGCCAGCAGTTACCCTAGCGGCGCGAACACCGGGGAGCTGTTTTTT.